Listed below are T cell receptor beta chains from one sample, sequenced in a study of T cells after yellow fever vaccination. Each CDR3 protein is one row after TCRdb ran MiXCR on the 5' RACE reads. The sample carries under 500,000 distinct CDR3 sequences, around a sixth recorded once. Sequenced material: PBMCs, taken before the yellow fever booster vaccination. The receptors were sampled from a man between 18 and 35 years old who received the YFV17D yellow fever vaccine. Both conserved end residues are part of each CDR3. The D gene is left open where the match is weak. Not every row has a clone size; where given, it reads once, few, many or a size class.

V gene	clone size	D gene	J gene	CDR3 DNA	CDR3 protein
TRBV7-3	few	TRBD2	TRBJ2-3	TGTGCCAGCTCAGCGGGGGACTGGGATACGCAGTATTTT	CASSAGDWDTQYF
TRBV5-1	few	-	TRBJ2-2	TGCGCCAGCAGCGCTGGATCGGAGCTGTTTTTT	CASSAGSELFF
TRBV20-1	-	-	TRBJ1-1	TGCAGTGCTAGAGATCAGGAGGGGTGGAACACTGAAGCTTTCTTT	CSARDQEGWNTEAFF
TRBV28	few	-	TRBJ2-6	TGTGCCAGCAGTCCCTTTGACAGGAGGGCCTCTGGGGCCAACGTCCTGACTTTC	CASSPFDRRASGANVLTF
TRBV6-5	few	-	TRBJ1-3	TGTGCCAGCAGTTACTCGGGCCTAACTGGAAACACCATATATTTT	CASSYSGLTGNTIYF
TRBV30	-	TRBD2	TRBJ2-1	TGTGCCACTAATAGCGGGGGGTTCTACAATGAGCAGTTCTTC	CATNSGGFYNEQFF
TRBV27	-	-	TRBJ2-3	TGTGCCAGCAGTTTATTTCAAGGCACAGATACGCAGTATTTT	CASSLFQGTDTQYF
TRBV30	-	-	TRBJ2-7	TGTGCCTGGAGTAACCGGGACATGGTCTACGAGCAGTACTTC	CAWSNRDMVYEQYF
TRBV9	-	TRBD1	TRBJ1-1	TGTGCCAGCAGCGCCCGACAGGGGAAGAACACTGAAGCTTTCTTT	CASSARQGKNTEAFF
TRBV28	-	-	TRBJ2-3	TGTGCCAGCAGTTTAGGTGTTAGTGGGGGCACAGATACGCAGTATTTT	CASSLGVSGGTDTQYF
TRBV20-1	few	-	TRBJ1-4	TGCAGTGCTAGAGTATCCCTAGGACGGGAAAAACTGTTTTTT	CSARVSLGREKLFF
TRBV6-1	-	-	TRBJ1-1	TGTGCCAGCAGCCTTGGCCGCTGGCGTGAAGCTTTCTTT	CASSLGRWREAFF
TRBV15	-	-	TRBJ2-5	TGTGCCACCGCCCTAGGGCAGGGGGAGACCCAGTACTTC	CATALGQGETQYF